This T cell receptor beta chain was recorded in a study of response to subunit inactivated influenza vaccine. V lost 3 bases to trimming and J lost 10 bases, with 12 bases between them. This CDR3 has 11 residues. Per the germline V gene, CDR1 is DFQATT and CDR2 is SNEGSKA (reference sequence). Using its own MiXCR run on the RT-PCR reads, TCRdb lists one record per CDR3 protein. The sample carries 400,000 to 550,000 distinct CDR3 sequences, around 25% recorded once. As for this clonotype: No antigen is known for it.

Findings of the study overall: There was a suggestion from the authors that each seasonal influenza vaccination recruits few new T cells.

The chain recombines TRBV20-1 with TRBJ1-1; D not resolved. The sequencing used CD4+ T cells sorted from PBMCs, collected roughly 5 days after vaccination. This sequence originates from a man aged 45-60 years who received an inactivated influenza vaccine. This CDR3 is CSARDSHRAFF. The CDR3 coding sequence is TGCAGTGCTAGGGACTCCCACCGAGCTTTCTTT.